This T cell receptor beta chain comes out of a study of T-cell reconstitution after alpha-beta-depleted transplantation in children. In this sample, this clonotype turned up many times. Germline V lookup: CDR1 MNHEY, CDR2 SMNVEV (reference sequence). The V end was cut by 1 base, the J end by 1 base, with 8 bases between. The CDR3 totals 15 residues. The authors prepared the TCRbeta library with unique molecular identifiers. In TCRdb, the PCR reads were re-called with MiXCR into one record per CDR3 protein. Among approximately 400,000 distinct CDR3 sequences listed, around 9.9% were seen once. V gene TRBV27 combines with J gene TRBJ2-1; D assignment may be TRBD1 or TRBD2 (5 bases each). This clonotype originated in a human donor who donated a stem cell graft to a child with acute myeloid leukemia. Specimen: PBMCs from the stem cell graft donor, collected from the stem cell graft. CDR3 nucleotides: TGTGCCAGCAGTTTATTCTGGGGGTCCTACAATGAGCAGTTCTTC. It codes for CASSLFWGSYNEQFF.